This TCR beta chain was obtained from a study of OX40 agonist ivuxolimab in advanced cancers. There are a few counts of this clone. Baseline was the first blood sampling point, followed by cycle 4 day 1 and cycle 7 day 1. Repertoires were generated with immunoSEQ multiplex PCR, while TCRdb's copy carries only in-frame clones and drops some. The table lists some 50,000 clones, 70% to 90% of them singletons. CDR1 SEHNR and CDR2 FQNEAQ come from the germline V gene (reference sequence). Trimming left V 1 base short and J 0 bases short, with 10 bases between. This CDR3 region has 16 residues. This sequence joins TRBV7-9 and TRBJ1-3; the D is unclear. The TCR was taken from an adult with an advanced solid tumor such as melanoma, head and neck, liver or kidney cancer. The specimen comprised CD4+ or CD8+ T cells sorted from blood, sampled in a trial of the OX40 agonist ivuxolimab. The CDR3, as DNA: TGTGCCAGCAGCTTAGATTGGCGTTTCTCTGGAAACACCATATATTTT. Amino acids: CASSLDWRFSGNTIYF.